These 10 T cell receptor beta chains share one sample of origin, sequenced in a study of response to subunit inactivated influenza vaccine. TCRdb called the RT-PCR reads again in MiXCR, with one record for every CDR3 protein. The sample carries around 850,000 distinct CDR3 sequences, 15% to 20% recorded once. The sequencing used PBMCs from blood, collected 4 to 6 days after vaccination. These TCRs come from a man aged 45-60 years who received an inactivated influenza vaccine.

This rearrangement joins TRBV29-1 to TRBJ2-7, with 8 positions matching TRBD2. CDR3 length: 12 residues. V was pared by 4 bases and J by 3 bases, with 2 bases of the junction left unmatched. Per germline, CDR1 SQVTM and CDR2 ANQGSEA. CDR3 sequence (DNA): TGCAGCGTTGGAAGCGGGAGCTACGAGCAGTACTTC. Protein product: CSVGSGSYEQYF.

There are many counts of this clonotype. V usage is TRBV20-1 and J usage is TRBJ1-2, with 8 bases aligning to TRBD1. This CDR3 comprises 12 residues. Trimming took 5 bases from V and 7 from J; bases not matched to a gene: 6. CDR1 and CDR2 (germline): DFQATT, SNEGSKA (reference sequence). This CDR3 is CSAAGGGGGYTF. In DNA form, the CDR3 reads TGCAGTGCTGCAGGGGGCGGGGGTGGCTACACCTTC.

This clonotype has a handful of counts. The rearrangement joins TRBV4-1 to TRBJ2-5; no firm D call. CDR1 and CDR2 from the germline V gene are MGHRA and YSYEKL. Trimming removed 1 base from V and 1 base from J, with 4 bases in between. The CDR3 spans 13 residues. CDR3 amino acids: CASSQAIQETQYF. The DNA of the CDR3 is TGCGCCAGCAGCCAAGCGATCCAAGAGACCCAGTACTTC.

This clonotype was observed a single time. The rearrangement links TRBV10-3 to TRBJ2-7, with TRBD1 identical over 7 bases. After removal of 6 bases from V and 2 bases from J, the junction contained 13 bases not matched to a gene. The germline gives CDR1 ENHRY, CDR2 SYGVKD. This CDR3 contains 16 residues. The CDR3: CAISSAQTGPTYEQYF. CDR3 sequence (DNA): TGTGCCATCAGCTCCGCTCAGACAGGGCCGACCTACGAGCAGTACTTC.

The sample holds a few counts of this clonotype. V gene TRBV29-1 combines with J gene TRBJ2-3; the D gene is possibly TRBD2 (6 bases). Germline CDR1 reads SQVTM; CDR2 reads ANQGSEA. This CDR3 is 13 amino acids long. The CDR3 DNA reads as TGCAGTTGCGGGACTGCTTTCACAGATACGCAGTATTTT. Its protein is CSCGTAFTDTQYF.

In its sample, this clonotype was seen many times. V and J are TRBV30 and TRBJ2-3; no clear D. V lost 4 bases, J lost 1 base, and 15 bases lay in between. Germline V gene sequence: CDR1 GTSNPN, CDR2 SVGIG (reference sequence). The CDR3 loop spans 15 amino acids. The CDR3 loop is CAWKTLTRGTDTQYF. In DNA form, the CDR3 reads TGTGCCTGGAAGACTCTCACTCGGGGCACAGATACGCAGTATTTT. The full variable domain, its missing parts supplied by reference TRBV30 and TRBJ2-3, is SQTIHQWPATLVQPVGSPLSLECTVEGTSNPNLYWYRQAAGRGLQLLFYSVGIGQISSEVPQNLSASRPQDRQFILSSKKLLLSDSGFYLCAWKTLTRGTDTQYFGPGTRLTVL.

This clonotype was detected only a few times. The chain has TRBV7-9 and TRBJ1-4; D is uncertain. This CDR3 has 13 amino acids. The germline V gene has CDR1 SEHNR and CDR2 FQNEAQ (reference sequence). The V end lost 6 bases, the J end lost 10 bases, and 15 bases lay between the germline ends. CDR3 sequence reads: CASRGQSLGKLFF. Here the CDR3 DNA reads TGTGCCAGCAGGGGTCAGTCCCTCGGAAAACTGTTTTTT.

CDR3 nucleotides: TGCGCCACCTCCCGGGACAGGTCGTTTAACTATGGCTACACCTTC. Protein sequence: CATSRDRSFNYGYTF. The gene calls are TRBV4-1 and TRBJ1-2; 8 positions match TRBD1. Germline CDR1 reads MGHRA; CDR2 reads YSYEKL. With 10 bases clipped from V and 1 base from J, the junction kept 11 bases outside the gene matches. This CDR3 spans 15 amino acids.

This clonotype was counted between two and nine times. The chain combines TRBV5-1 with TRBJ2-7; a possible D gene is TRBD1 (6 bases). Trimming took 4 bases from V and 3 from J, leaving 14 bases between them. The CDR3 is 14 amino acids. The germline gives CDR1 SGHRS, CDR2 YFSETQ. The CDR3 coding sequence is TGCGCCAGCAGCCCACAGGGCCCGGACTACGAGCAGTACTTC. It is translated as CASSPQGPDYEQYF.

The genes are TRBV10-3 and TRBJ1-2, with 7 bases identical to TRBD1. The germline V gene encodes CDR1 ENHRY and CDR2 SYGVKD. This CDR3 contains 12 residues. After removal of 7 bases from V and 7 bases from J, the junction contained 6 bases not matched to a gene. The CDR3 region has the DNA TGTGCCATCAACGACGACAGGGTTGGCTACACCTTC. It translates to CAINDDRVGYTF.